This T cell receptor beta chain is from a study of blood T cell repertoires in COVID-19. Trimming left V 5 bases short and J 0 bases short, with 9 bases between. Germline lookup yields CDR1 SEHNR and CDR2 FQNEAQ (reference sequence). The CDR3 covers 14 residues. Generated by immunoSEQ multiplex PCR, the TCRdb table keeps only in-frame clones and is missing some. The table includes about 54,000 clones, approximately 90% detected once. The chain combines TRBV7-9 with TRBJ2-3; no clear D. Sequenced sample: peripheral blood. This clonotype was obtained from a woman between 40 and 55 years old with active COVID-19. CDR3 nucleotides: TGTGCCAGCAGCCGCGACACGAGCACAGATACGCAGTATTTT. It translates to CASSRDTSTDTQYF.